This T cell receptor beta chain was sequenced during a study of CD8 T cells in ankylosing spondylitis. Study outcomes and limitations: Some of the motif variants had earlier been found in reactive arthritis patients' fluid and blood.

Germline V gene data show CDR1 as MNHEY and CDR2 as SVGEGT. V was pared by 4 bases and J by 0 bases, with 13 bases between. The CDR3 spans 17 residues. TCRdb passed the 5' RACE reads through MiXCR, listing each CDR3 protein once. Counted here are some 15,000 distinct CDR3 sequences, under 8.5% occurring once; the ten biggest clones make up roughly 35%. This clonotype has just a few counts. The antigen is not known. The chain links TRBV6-2 or TRBV6-3 to TRBJ2-6; D is possibly TRBD1 or TRBD2 (5 bases each). The sequence was collected from a male donor with ankylosing spondylitis or in good health (not recorded which). Sequenced sample: blood. CDR3 sequence reads: CASSLRQTNSGANVLTF. The CDR3 bases are TGTGCCAGCAGTTTACGACAGACTAACTCTGGGGCCAACGTCCTGACTTTC.